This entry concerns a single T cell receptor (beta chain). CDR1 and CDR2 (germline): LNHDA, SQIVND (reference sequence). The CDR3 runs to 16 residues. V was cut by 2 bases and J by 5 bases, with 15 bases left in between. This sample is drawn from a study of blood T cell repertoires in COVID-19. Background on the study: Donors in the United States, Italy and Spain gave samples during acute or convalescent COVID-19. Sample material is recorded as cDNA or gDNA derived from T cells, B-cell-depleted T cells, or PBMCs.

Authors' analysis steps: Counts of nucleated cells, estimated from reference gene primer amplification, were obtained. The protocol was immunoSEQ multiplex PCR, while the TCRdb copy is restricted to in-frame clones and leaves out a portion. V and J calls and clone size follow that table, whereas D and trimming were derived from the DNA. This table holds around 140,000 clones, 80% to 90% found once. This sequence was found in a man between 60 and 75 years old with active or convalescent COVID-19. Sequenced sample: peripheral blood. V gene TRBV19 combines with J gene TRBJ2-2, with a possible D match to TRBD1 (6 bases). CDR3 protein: CASSIRTIRGTGELFF. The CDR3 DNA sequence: TGTGCCAGTAGTATAAGGACAATAAGGGGGACCGGGGAGCTGTTTTTT.